Reported below is one TCR beta chain. The data were obtained in a study of T cell responses to AZD1222 COVID-19 vaccine. Trimming took off 10 bases at V and 2 bases at J, with 12 bases between the two ends. Germline values: CDR1 LNHDA, CDR2 SQIVND (reference sequence). The CDR3 extends over 13 amino acids. The protocol was immunoSEQ multiplex PCR, while the TCRdb copy is restricted to in-frame clones and leaves out a portion. Altogether tens of thousands of clones are present, 90% being singletons, with the ten largest covering 4.2%. The gene calls are TRBV19 and TRBJ1-5; maybe TRBD1 (6 bases). This receptor was obtained from an adult in good health. Sequencing used peripheral blood, obtained on day 0 of AZD1222 vaccination. The CDR3: CAIGGAGNQPQHF. The DNA for the CDR3 is TGTGCCATAGGGGGAGCAGGCAATCAGCCCCAGCATTTT.